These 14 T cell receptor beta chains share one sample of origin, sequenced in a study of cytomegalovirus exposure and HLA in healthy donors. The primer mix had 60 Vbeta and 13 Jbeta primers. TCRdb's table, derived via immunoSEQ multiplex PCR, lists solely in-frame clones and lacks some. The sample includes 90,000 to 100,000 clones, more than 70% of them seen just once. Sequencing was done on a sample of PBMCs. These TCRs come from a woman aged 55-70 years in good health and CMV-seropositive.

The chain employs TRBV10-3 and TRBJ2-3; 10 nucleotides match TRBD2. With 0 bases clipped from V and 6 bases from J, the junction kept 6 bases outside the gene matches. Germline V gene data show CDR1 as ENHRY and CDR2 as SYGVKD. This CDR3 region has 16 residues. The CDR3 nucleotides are TGTGCCATCAGTGAGTCATTGAGCGGGAGGGCCGATACGCAGTATTTT. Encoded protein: CAISESLSGRADTQYF.

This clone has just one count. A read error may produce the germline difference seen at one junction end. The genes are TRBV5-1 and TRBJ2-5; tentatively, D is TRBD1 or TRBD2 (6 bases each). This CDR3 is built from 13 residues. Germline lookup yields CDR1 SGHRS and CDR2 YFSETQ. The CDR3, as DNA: TGCGCCAGCAGTTTGGGGGGCTGGGAGACCCAGTACTTC. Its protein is CASSLGGWETQYF. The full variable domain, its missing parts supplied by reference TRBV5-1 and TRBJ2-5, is KAGVTQTPRYLIKTRGQQVTLSCSPISGHRSVSWYQQTPGQGLQFLFEYFSETQRNKGNFPGRFSGRQFSNSRSEMNVSTLELGDSALYLCASSLGGWETQYFGPGTRLLVL.

The CDR3 loop is CASSQSRGGESYEQYF. The CDR3 DNA is TGCGCCAGCAGTCAATCACGGGGTGGGGAGAGCTACGAGCAGTACTTC. V and J are TRBV23-1 and TRBJ2-7; the D gene is possibly TRBD2 (5 bases). TRBV23-1 is given ORF status, its function remaining uncertain. Trimming stripped 0 bases from V and 3 bases from J, with 15 bases between. The CDR3 extends over 16 amino acids.

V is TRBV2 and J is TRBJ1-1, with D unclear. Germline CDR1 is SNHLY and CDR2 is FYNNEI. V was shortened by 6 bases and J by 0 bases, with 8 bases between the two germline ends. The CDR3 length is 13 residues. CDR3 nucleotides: TGTGCCAGCAGGGAGATAATGAACACTGAAGCTTTCTTT. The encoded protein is CASREIMNTEAFF.

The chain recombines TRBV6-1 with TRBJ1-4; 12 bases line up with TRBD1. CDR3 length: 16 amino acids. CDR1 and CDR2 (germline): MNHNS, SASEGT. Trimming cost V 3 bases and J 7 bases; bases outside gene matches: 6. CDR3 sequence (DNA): TGTGCCAGCAGTGACGGGACAGGGGGCACAGGTGAAAAACTGTTTTTT. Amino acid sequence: CASSDGTGGTGEKLFF.

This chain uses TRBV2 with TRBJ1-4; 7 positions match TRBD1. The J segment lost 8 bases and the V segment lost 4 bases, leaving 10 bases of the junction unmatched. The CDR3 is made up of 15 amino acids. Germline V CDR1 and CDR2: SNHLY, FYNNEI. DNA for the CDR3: TGTGCCAGCAGTGCCGAGACAGGGCTTTTCGAAAAACTGTTTTTT. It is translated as CASSAETGLFEKLFF.

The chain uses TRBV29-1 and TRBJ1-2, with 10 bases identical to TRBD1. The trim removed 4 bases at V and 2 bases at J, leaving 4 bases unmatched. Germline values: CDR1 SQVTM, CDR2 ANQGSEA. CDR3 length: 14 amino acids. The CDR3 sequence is CSVGRTGGNYGYTF. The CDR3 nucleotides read TGCAGCGTTGGTAGGACAGGGGGGAACTATGGCTACACCTTC.

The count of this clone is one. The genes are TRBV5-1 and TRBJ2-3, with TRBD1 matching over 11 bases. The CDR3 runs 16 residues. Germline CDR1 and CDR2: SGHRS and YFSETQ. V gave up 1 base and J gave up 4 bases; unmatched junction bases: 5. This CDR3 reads CASSLSGQGVSDTQYF. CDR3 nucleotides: TGCGCCAGCAGCTTGTCGGGACAGGGGGTATCAGATACGCAGTATTTT.

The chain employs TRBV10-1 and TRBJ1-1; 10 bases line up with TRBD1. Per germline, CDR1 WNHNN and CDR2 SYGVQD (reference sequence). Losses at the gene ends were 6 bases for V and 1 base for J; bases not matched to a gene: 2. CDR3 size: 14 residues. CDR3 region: CASSRDRGNTEAFF. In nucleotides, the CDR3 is TGCGCCAGCAGCAGGGACAGGGGGAACACTGAAGCTTTCTTT.

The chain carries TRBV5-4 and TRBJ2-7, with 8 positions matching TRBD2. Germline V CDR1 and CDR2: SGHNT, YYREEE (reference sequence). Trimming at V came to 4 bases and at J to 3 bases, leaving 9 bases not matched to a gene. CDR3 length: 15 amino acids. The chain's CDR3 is CASSPAGTRDYEQYF. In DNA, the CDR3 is TGTGCCAGCAGCCCGGCGGGGACTAGGGACTACGAGCAGTACTTC.

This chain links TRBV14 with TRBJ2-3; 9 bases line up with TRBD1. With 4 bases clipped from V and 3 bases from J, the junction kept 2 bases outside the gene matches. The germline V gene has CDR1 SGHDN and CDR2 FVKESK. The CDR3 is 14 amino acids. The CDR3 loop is CASSRDRATDTQYF. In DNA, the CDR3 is TGTGCCAGCAGCCGGGACAGGGCAACAGATACGCAGTATTTT.

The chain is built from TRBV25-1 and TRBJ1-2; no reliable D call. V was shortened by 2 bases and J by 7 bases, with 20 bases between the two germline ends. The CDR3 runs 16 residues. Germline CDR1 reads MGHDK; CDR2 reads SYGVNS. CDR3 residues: CASSEEGVLHPRGYTF. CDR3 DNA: TGTGCCAGCAGTGAAGAAGGAGTACTCCATCCCCGTGGCTACACCTTC.

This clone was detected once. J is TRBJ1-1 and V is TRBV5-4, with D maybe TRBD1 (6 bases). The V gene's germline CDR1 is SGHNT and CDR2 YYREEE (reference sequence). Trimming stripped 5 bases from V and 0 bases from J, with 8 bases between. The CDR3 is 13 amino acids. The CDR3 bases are TGTGCCAGCAGGGACAGAATGAACACTGAAGCTTTCTTT. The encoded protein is CASRDRMNTEAFF.

In nucleotides, the CDR3 is TGCGCCAGCAGCCAAGCCCCAGCTAATGAAAAACTGTTTTTT. Amino acids: CASSQAPANEKLFF. V is TRBV4-1 and J is TRBJ1-4; D is ambiguous. V shed 1 base and J shed 3 bases, with 6 bases lying between them. Looked up from germline, CDR1 is MGHRA and CDR2 is YSYEKL. CDR3 size: 14 residues.